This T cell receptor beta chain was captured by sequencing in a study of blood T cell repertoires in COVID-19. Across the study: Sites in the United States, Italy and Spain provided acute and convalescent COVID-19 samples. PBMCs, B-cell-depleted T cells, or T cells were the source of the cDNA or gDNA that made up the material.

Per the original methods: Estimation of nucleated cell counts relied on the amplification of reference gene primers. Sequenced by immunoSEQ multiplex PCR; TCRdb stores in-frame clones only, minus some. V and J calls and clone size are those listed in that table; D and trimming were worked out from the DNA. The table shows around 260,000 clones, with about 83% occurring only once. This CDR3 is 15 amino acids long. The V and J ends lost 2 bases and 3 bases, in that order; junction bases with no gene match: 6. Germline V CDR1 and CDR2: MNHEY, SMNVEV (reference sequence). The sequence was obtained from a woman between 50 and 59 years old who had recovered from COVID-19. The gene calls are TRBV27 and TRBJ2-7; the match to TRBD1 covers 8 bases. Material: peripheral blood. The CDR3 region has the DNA TGTGCCAGCAGTTTAGGGCAGGGGGCAATCTACGAGCAGTACTTC. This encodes CASSLGQGAIYEQYF.